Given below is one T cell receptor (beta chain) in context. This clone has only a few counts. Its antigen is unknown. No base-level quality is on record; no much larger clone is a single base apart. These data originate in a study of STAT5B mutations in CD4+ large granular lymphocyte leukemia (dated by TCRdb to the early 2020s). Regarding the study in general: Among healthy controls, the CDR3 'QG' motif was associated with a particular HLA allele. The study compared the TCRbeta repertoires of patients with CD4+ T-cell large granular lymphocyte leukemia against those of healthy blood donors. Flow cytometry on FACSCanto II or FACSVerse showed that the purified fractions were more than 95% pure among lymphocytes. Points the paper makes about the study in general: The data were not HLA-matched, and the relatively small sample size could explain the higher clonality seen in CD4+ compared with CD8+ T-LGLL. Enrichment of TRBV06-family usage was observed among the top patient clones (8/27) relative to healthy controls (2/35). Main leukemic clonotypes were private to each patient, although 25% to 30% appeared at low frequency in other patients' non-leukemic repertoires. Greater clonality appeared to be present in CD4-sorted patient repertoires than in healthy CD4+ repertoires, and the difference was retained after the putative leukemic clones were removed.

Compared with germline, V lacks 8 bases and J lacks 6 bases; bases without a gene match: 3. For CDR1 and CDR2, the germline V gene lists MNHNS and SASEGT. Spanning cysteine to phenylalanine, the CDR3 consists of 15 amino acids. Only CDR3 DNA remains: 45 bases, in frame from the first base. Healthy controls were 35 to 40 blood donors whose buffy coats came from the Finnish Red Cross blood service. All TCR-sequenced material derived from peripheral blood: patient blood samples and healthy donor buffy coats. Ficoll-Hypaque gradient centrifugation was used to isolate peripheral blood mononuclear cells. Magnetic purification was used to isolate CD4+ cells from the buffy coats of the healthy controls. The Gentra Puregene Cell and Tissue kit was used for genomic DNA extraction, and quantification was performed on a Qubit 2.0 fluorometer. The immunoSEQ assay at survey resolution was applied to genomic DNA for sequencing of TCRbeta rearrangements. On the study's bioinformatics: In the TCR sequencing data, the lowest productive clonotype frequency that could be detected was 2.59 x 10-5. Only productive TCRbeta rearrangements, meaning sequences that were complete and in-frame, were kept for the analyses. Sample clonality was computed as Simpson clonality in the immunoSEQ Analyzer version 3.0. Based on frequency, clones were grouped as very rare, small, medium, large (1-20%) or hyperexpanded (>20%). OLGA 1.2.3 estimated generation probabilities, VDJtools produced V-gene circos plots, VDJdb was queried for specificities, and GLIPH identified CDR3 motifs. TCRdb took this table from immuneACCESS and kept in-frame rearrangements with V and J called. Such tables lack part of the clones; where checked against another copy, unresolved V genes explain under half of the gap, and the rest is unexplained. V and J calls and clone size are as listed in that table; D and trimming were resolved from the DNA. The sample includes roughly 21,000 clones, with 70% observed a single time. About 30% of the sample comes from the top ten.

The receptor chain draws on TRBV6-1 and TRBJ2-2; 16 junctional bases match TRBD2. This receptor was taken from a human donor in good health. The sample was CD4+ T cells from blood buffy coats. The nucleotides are TGTGCCAGCCCGGGGACTAGCGGGGGGGCCGGGGAGCTGTTTTTT. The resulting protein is CASPGTSGGAGELFF.